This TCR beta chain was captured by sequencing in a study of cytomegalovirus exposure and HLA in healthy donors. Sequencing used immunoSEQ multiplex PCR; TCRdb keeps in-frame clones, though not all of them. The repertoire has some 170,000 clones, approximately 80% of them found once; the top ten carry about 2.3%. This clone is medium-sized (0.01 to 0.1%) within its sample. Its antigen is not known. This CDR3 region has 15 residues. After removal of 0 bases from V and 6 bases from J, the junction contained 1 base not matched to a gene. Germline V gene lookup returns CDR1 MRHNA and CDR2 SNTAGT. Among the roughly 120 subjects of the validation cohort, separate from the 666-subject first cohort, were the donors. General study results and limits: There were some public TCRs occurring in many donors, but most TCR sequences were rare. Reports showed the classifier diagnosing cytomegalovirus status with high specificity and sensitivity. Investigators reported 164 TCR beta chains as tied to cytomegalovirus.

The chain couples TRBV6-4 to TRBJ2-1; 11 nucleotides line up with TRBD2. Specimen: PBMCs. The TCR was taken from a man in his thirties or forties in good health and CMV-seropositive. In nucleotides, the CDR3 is TGTGCCAGCAGTGACTCTAGCGGGGGGGCCAATGAGCAGTTCTTC. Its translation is CASSDSSGGANEQFF.